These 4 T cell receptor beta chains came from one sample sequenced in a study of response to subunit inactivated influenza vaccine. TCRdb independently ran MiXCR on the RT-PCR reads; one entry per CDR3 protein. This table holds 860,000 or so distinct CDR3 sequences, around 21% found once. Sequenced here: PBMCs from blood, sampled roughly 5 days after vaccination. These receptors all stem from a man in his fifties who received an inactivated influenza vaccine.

CDR3 nucleotides: TGTGCCATCAGTGAGTTCGGGAAATATGGCTACACCTTC. Encoded protein: CAISEFGKYGYTF. The gene calls are TRBV10-3 and TRBJ1-2; no reliable D call. The CDR3 loop spans 13 amino acids. Trimming left V 1 base short and J 5 bases short, with 8 bases between. Germline loops: CDR1 ENHRY, CDR2 SYGVKD.

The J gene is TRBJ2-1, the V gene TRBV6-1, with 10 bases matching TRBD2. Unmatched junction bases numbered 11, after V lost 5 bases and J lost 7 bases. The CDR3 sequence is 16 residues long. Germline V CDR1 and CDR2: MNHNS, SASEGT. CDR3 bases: TGTGCCAGCAGTACCCTAGCGGGGGCCTCGAGAAATGAGCAGTTCTTC. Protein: CASSTLAGASRNEQFF.

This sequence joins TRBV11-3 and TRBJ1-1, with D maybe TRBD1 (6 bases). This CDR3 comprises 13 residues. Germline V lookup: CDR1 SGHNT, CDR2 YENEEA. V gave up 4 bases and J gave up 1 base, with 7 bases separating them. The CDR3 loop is CASSYRENTEAFF. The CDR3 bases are TGTGCCAGCAGCTACAGGGAGAACACTGAAGCTTTCTTT. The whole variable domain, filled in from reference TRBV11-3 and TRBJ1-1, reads EAGVVQSPRYKIIEKKQPVAFWCNPISGHNTLYWYLQNLGQGPELLIRYENEEAVDDSQLPKDRFSAERLKGVDSTLKIQPAELGDSAVYLCASSYRENTEAFFGQGTRLTVV.

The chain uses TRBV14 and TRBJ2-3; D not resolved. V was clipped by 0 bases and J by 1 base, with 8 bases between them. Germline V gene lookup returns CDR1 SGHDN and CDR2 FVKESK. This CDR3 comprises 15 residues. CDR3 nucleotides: TGTGCCAGCAGCCAAGATCGGGCTCGCACAGATACGCAGTATTTT. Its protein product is CASSQDRARTDTQYF.